These 16 T cell receptor beta chains originate from one sample sequenced in a study of shared clonotypes between healthy human individuals. Method: immunoSEQ multiplex PCR; TCRdb's copy keeps in-frame clones and lacks some. Of about a million clones listed, 60% to 80% were seen once; the top ten hold roughly 1.5%. What was sequenced was memory CD4+ T cells sorted from blood. Subset in this sample: CD45RA-negative fraction. These receptor sequences come from a young man in good health.

There are many counts of this clone. This chain joins TRBV14 and TRBJ1-2, with D unclear. The CDR3 sequence is 14 residues long. With 8 bases removed from V and 8 bases from J, the gap between germline ends came to 21 bases. Germline loops: CDR1 SGHDN, CDR2 FVKESK. The CDR3 bases are TGTGCCAGCCGAAATACCGGGTCTACGGGAGGCTACACCTTC. This translates into CASRNTGSTGGYTF.

This clone was recorded a few times. The chain recombines TRBV20-1 with TRBJ2-2; 8 bases fit TRBD1. The CDR3 covers 11 residues. V gave up 3 bases and J gave up 14 bases; unmatched junction bases: 5. CDR1 is DFQATT, CDR2 SNEGSKA, per germline (reference sequence). CDR3 nucleotides: TGCAGTGCTAGGGACAGGGTACAACTGTTTTTT. Translating it yields CSARDRVQLFF.

V usage is TRBV12-5 and J usage is TRBJ1-2; D is unclear. This CDR3 spans 13 amino acids. Trimming cost V 6 bases and J 4 bases, with 12 bases left between them. The germline V gene has CDR1 LGHNT and CDR2 FRNRAP. In DNA, the CDR3 is TGTGCTAGTGGGGGAGACACCGCCTATGGCTACACCTTC. Translation gives CASGGDTAYGYTF.

V and J are TRBV6-1 and TRBJ2-7, with TRBD1 matching 7 bases. Per the germline V gene, CDR1 is MNHNS and CDR2 is SASEGT. The CDR3 is 13 residues long. The J segment lost 7 bases and the V segment lost 6 bases, leaving 9 bases of the junction unmatched. CDR3 protein: CASRPQGTWEQYF. Written as DNA, the CDR3 is TGTGCCAGCAGGCCACAGGGGACGTGGGAGCAGTACTTC.

This clone turned up a few times. This chain links TRBV18 with TRBJ2-1, with D unclear. This CDR3 spans 15 amino acids. Germline V gene lookup returns CDR1 KGHSH and CDR2 LQKENI. V shed 3 bases and J shed 4 bases, with 13 bases lying between them. CDR3 loop: CASSPNLGSYNEQFF. The CDR3 DNA follows: TGTGCCAGCTCACCTAACCTCGGATCTTACAATGAGCAGTTCTTC.

V and J are TRBV19 and TRBJ1-5; D remains unclear. The germline V and J ends were trimmed by 5 bases and 2 bases, with 7 bases remaining between them. This CDR3 is 13 amino acids long. From germline, CDR1 is LNHDA and CDR2 SQIVND (reference sequence). The CDR3 reads CASSFEGNQPQHF. Here the CDR3 DNA reads TGTGCCAGTAGTTTCGAAGGCAATCAGCCCCAGCATTTT.

The CDR3 DNA reads as TGTGCCAGCACCCGCAGTCGCCAAGAGACCCAGTACTTC. Residues: CASTRSRQETQYF. This chain uses TRBV6-6 with TRBJ2-5; D remains unclear. CDR3 length: 13 amino acids. Deletions cut 7 bases from V and 1 base from J, with 10 bases between. Germline values: CDR1 MNHNY, CDR2 SVGAGI (reference sequence).

With respect to this clone: Other DNA sequences from this sample encode an identical CDR3 as well. The rearrangement joins TRBV5-4 to TRBJ2-3, with D uncertain. The V gene lost 1 base and the J gene lost 6 bases, with 6 bases spanning the gap. CDR3 length equals 12 residues. Looked up from germline, CDR1 is SGHNT and CDR2 is YYREEE (reference sequence). The CDR3 loop is CASSLSTDTQYF. The CDR3, as DNA: TGTGCCAGCAGCTTGTCCACGGATACGCAGTATTTT.

The genes are TRBV30 and TRBJ1-2; no reliable D call. Trimming removed 2 bases at V and 4 bases at J, with 8 bases between. CDR1 and CDR2 from the germline V gene are GTSNPN and SVGIG (reference sequence). There are 12 residues in the CDR3. The CDR3 protein is CAWSRPPYGYTF. CDR3 DNA sequence: TGTGCCTGGAGTAGACCCCCCTATGGCTACACCTTC.

The rearrangement joins TRBV5-1 to TRBJ2-1; TRBD2 aligns across 8 bases. V was clipped by 4 bases and J by 7 bases; unmatched bases: 13. There are 16 residues in the CDR3. CDR1 and CDR2 (germline): SGHRS, YFSETQ. In nucleotides, the CDR3 is TGCGCCAGCAGCGACCAACCAGCGGGGGAGGAGAATGAGCAGTTCTTC. The encoded protein is CASSDQPAGEENEQFF.

This chain links TRBV30 with TRBJ1-6; D gene unclear. CDR1 is GTSNPN, CDR2 SVGIG, per germline (reference sequence). The CDR3 contains 12 residues. Trimming left V 4 bases short and J 7 bases short, with 8 bases between. Here the CDR3 DNA reads TGTGCCTGGAATCATGGAAATTCACCCCTCCACTTT. Encoded protein: CAWNHGNSPLHF.

The chain uses TRBV7-9 and TRBJ1-3; a weak D match, TRBD1 (5 bases). Trimming removed 5 bases at V and 0 bases at J, with 11 bases between. This CDR3 region has 15 residues. Per germline, CDR1 SEHNR and CDR2 FQNEAQ (reference sequence). CDR3: CASSKDMNSGNTIYF. CDR3 DNA sequence: TGTGCCAGCAGCAAGGACATGAACTCTGGAAACACCATATATTTT.

Remarks on this clone: This is likely a read error, given that the CDR3 carries no conserved phenylalanine or tryptophan at its end. V and J are TRBV5-1 and TRBJ1-6, with D possibly TRBD1 on 5 matching bases. The CDR3 sequence is 16 residues long. Germline-derived CDR1 and CDR2 are SGHRS and YFSETQ. The ends were cut back, 4 bases at V and 4 bases at J, with 15 bases in the middle. The CDR3 loop reads CASSKEPDSYNSPLHL. The DNA of the CDR3 is TGCGCCAGCAGCAAAGAACCAGACAGTTATAATTCACCCCTCCACCTT.

The chain couples TRBV29-1 to TRBJ1-4; D is possibly TRBD1 (5 bases). The V end lost 7 bases, the J end lost 2 bases, and 11 bases lay between the germline ends. The CDR3 has 13 amino acids. Per the germline V gene, CDR1 is SQVTM and CDR2 is ANQGSEA. DNA for the CDR3: TGCAGCGCTGCGGGGGAGACTAATGAAAAACTGTTTTTT. This gives the protein CSAAGETNEKLFF. Supplemented by reference TRBV29-1 and TRBJ1-4, the full variable domain reads SAVISQKPSRDICQRGTSLTIQCQVDSQVTMMFWYRQQPGQSLTLIATANQGSEATYESGFVIDKFPISRPNLTFSTLTVSNMSPEDSSIYLCSAAGETNEKLFFGSGTQLSVL.

The J gene is TRBJ1-2, the V gene TRBV19, with D possibly TRBD1 on 5 matching bases. The CDR3 consists of 15 residues. Trimming took off 4 bases at V and 0 bases at J, with 12 bases between the two ends. Germline CDR1 reads LNHDA; CDR2 reads SQIVND (reference sequence). This CDR3 is CASSTLKQANYGYTF. CDR3 DNA sequence: TGTGCCAGTAGTACGCTGAAACAGGCTAACTATGGCTACACCTTC. Based on the CDR3 plus reference TRBV19 and TRBJ1-2, the full variable domain is DGGITQSPKYLFRKEGQNVTLSCEQNLNHDAMYWYRQDPGQGLRLIYYSQIVNDFQKGDIAEGYSVSREKKESFPLTVTSAQKNPTAFYLCASSTLKQANYGYTFGSGTRLTVV.

This clone was recorded a few times. The V call is TRBV29-1, the J call TRBJ1-2; no firm D call. This CDR3 is 12 amino acids long. The V and J ends lost 0 bases and 5 bases respectively, with 7 bases between them. The V gene's germline CDR1 is SQVTM and CDR2 ANQGSEA. The CDR3 sequence: CSVEDRVYGYTF. The CDR3 DNA sequence: TGCAGCGTTGAAGATCGGGTTTATGGCTACACCTTC.